The 5 T cell receptor beta chains reported below all come from one sample, sequenced in a study of T cells after posttransplantation cyclophosphamide. TCRdb's copy holds only in-frame clones and misses some; the assay was immunoSEQ multiplex PCR. The table lists some 25,000 clones, about 83% of them singletons, with roughly 6.3% in the top ten. The sample was PBMCs. The receptor set was obtained from a woman aged 55-75 years with a blood cancer, CMV-positive, and with a related stem cell donor.

V usage is TRBV6-5 and J usage is TRBJ2-7, with 10 bases aligning to TRBD1. Germline V gene sequence: CDR1 MNHEY, CDR2 SVGAGI. Losses at the gene ends were 4 bases for V and 5 bases for J; bases not matched to a gene: 11. The CDR3 has 16 residues. CDR3 in DNA: TGTGCCAGCAGTTCTTATGGGGGACAGGGGAGCGACGAGCAGTACTTC. Protein product: CASSSYGGQGSDEQYF.

The V gene is TRBV6-1, the J gene TRBJ2-7; 10 positions match TRBD2. In germline, CDR1 is MNHNS, CDR2 SASEGT. This CDR3 comprises 14 residues. With V trimmed by 4 bases and J by 4 bases, 4 bases remained unmatched. CDR3 in amino acids: CASSGGLAVYEQYF. As DNA, the CDR3 is TGTGCCAGCAGTGGAGGACTAGCGGTGTACGAGCAGTACTTC.

This sequence joins TRBV19 and TRBJ1-1, with 7 nucleotides matching TRBD1. Germline trimming cut 5 bases from V and 1 base from J; bases unmatched to any gene: 10. The CDR3 has 16 amino acids. Germline values: CDR1 LNHDA, CDR2 SQIVND (reference sequence). CDR3 bases: TGTGCCAGTAGTTCTCTGGACAGGACTCGGAACACTGAAGCTTTCTTT. It translates to CASSSLDRTRNTEAFF.

The chain recombines TRBV27 with TRBJ1-6; TRBD1 aligns across 10 bases. CDR1 is MNHEY, CDR2 SMNVEV, per germline (reference sequence). V was pared by 5 bases and J by 7 bases, with 8 bases of the junction left unmatched. This CDR3 spans 16 amino acids. CDR3 nucleotide sequence: TGTGCCAGCAGTCCGGACAGGGGGGATCCAAATTCACCCCTCCACTTT. This gives the protein CASSPDRGDPNSPLHF.

The chain combines TRBV10-3 with TRBJ1-1, with D unclear. With 0 bases removed from V and 0 bases from J, the gap between germline ends came to 8 bases. This CDR3 is built from 15 residues. Germline V gene lookup returns CDR1 ENHRY and CDR2 SYGVKD. Here the CDR3 reads CAISESEILNTEAFF. CDR3 DNA: TGTGCCATCAGTGAGTCTGAGATTTTGAACACTGAAGCTTTCTTT.